The present TCR beta chain was sequenced within a study of beta chain features in type 1 diabetes listed by TCRdb under 2018. Study-wide context: Mean age, gender distribution, total cell number and subset yield did not differ between patients and healthy donors. A total of 85 million to 110 million sorted cells were examined across all samples, and RNA yield correlated strongly with the number of cells per subset. In the study, TCRB repertoires of sorted circulating CD4+ T cell subsets from recently diagnosed type 1 diabetes patients were compared with those of matched healthy donors. Regulatory and stem cell-like memory subsets were isolated from only 8 patients and about eight healthy donors, whereas naive and central memory subsets came from all 30 or so donors. Points the paper makes about the study in general: HLA sub-analyses involved small numbers of individuals, so any influence of HLA type on TCRB rearrangement remained unresolved. Naive, central memory and regulatory TCRB repertoires appeared more similar among patients than among healthy donors. At VDJ recombination sites, patients with type 1 diabetes made fewer insertions and deleted more nucleotides, a pattern implying thymic rearrangement abnormalities. Type 1 diabetes patients showed a moderate but significant shortening of TCRB CDR3 length in all four CD4+ subsets. Because cDNA was sequenced instead of genomic DNA, activated cells with high expression could be over-represented, although the groups did not differ in activation or CD3 levels. Shorter templates might have been favored by PCR, but patient and control samples were amplified and corrected together, so both groups would have been affected equally by any skew.

V sheds 3 bases and J sheds 12 bases, leaving 12 bases between their ends. From the germline V gene, CDR1 is MDHEN and CDR2 is SYDVKM. The CDR3, cysteine through phenylalanine, is 12 amino acids long. Kept here is only the CDR3 DNA, which spans 36 bases and is read in frame from base 1. The entire isolated RNA was reverse transcribed using the High Capacity cDNA Reverse Transcription Kit, and thus expressed TCRB transcripts were sequenced. Deep immunoSEQ sequencing was performed on naive, central memory and regulatory T cell samples, with an average of roughly 3.5 million total reads per sample. Sorted cells were lysed in RLT buffer, and RNA was extracted using DNase-treated RNeasy Micro or Mini kits according to cell number. To prevent cross-contamination, every cell subset was processed on its own, while patient and healthy donor samples were processed together. TCRB sequences were amplified from cDNA with the immunoSEQ multiplex PCR, producing 87-bp fragments spanning the CDR3 region. Sequencing of the amplicons was performed on the Illumina HiSeq platform. Processing in the source paper ran as follows. Synthetic template baselines were used to correct PCR bias computationally, reads within Hamming distance 2 were collapsed together, and singletons that could not be merged were discarded. By aligning reads against IMGT, V, D and J genes, CDR3 length, and insertions or deletions at six rearrangement sites were assigned. Within each subset, clonotype counts were normalized to sorted cell number, and only after that were true diversity and Gini coefficients computed with the tcR R package. The overlap coefficient, calculated on TCRB nucleotide sequences, was used to quantify repertoire sharing. As a proxy for the pre-selection repertoire, out-of-frame TCRB sequences from naive cells were analyzed. TCRdb carries this immuneACCESS record with in-frame sequences only. Its versions omit some clonotypes, under half of them owing to an unresolved V gene in the studies checked, with the rest unexplained. For V, J and clone size, that table is used; D and trimming come from the DNA. In all, the sample holds 200,000 to 250,000 clones, and 16% of those were seen once. The ten most abundant clones make up more than 0.075% of the sample.

Note on this clone: It has no known antigen specificity. No per-base quality is available; no much larger clone lies one base away.

A single peripheral blood draw of around 0.11 L on average was collected from each donor into heparinised tubes. Naive, central memory, regulatory and stem cell-like memory CD4+ T cells were sorted on a BD FACSAria II using a panel including CD45RO, CCR7, CD25, CD127, CD95 and CD27. A purity above 98% was achieved for all sorted populations. PBMCs were isolated right away by Lymphoprep density gradient centrifugation and were stained directly, without culture. So that batch effects would be minimized, each experiment stained and sorted samples in pairs, pairing one healthy donor with one patient. This sequence was found in a man younger than 40 with type 1 diabetes. Sequencing was carried out using naive CD4+ T cells from blood. The cell subset or site label here, explained by the study, means: true naive CD4+ T cells. This chain joins TRBV28 to TRBJ2-4; the D element could tentatively be TRBD1 or TRBD2, as 5 bases agree for each. The CDR3 loop reads CASSFESGGQYF. The sequenced DNA is TGTGCCAGCAGTTTTGAGAGTGGGGGTCAGTACTTC.